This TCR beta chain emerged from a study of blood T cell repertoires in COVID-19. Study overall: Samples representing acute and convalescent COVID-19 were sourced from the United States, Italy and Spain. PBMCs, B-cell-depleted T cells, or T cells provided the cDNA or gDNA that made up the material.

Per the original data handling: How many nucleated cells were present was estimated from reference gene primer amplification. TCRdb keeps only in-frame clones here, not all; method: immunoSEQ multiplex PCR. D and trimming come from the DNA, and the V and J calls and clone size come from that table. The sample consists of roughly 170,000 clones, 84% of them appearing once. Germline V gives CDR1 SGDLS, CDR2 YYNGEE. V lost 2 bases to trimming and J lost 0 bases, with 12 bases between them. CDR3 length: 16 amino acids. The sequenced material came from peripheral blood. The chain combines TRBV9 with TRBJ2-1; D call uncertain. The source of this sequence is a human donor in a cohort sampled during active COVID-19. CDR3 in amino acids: CASSVGGVGSYNEQFF. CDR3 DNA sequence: TGTGCCAGCAGCGTCGGTGGAGTCGGCTCCTACAATGAGCAGTTCTTC.